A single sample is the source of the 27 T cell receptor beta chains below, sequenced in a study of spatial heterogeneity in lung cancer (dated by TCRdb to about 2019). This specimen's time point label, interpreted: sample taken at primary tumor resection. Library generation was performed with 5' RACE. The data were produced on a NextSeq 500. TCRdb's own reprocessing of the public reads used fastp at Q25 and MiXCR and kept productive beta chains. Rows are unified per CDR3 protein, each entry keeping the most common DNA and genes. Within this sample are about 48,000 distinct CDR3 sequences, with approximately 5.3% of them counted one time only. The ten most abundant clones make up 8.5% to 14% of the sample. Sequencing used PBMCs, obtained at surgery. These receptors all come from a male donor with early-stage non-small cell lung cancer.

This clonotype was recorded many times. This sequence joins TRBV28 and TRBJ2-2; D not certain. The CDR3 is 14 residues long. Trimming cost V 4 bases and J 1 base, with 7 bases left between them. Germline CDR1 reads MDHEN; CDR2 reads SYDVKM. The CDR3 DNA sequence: TGTGCCAGCAGTTACCAGATGAACACCGGGGAGCTGTTTTTT. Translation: CASSYQMNTGELFF.

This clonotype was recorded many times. The CDR3: CASSLDLSTDTQYF. CDR3 DNA sequence: TGCGCCAGCAGCTTGGATTTAAGCACAGATACGCAGTATTTT. The genes are TRBV5-1 and TRBJ2-3, with D hard to call. The CDR3 contains 14 residues. The V end lost 0 bases, the J end lost 0 bases, and 5 bases lay between the germline ends. The germline gives CDR1 SGHRS, CDR2 YFSETQ.

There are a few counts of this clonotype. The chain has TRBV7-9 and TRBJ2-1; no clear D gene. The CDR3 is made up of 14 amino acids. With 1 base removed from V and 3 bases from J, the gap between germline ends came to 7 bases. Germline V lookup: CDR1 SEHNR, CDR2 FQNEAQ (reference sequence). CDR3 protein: CASSLEDGYNEQFF. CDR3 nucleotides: TGTGCCAGCAGCTTAGAGGATGGCTACAATGAGCAGTTCTTC.

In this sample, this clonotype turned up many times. CDR3 residues: CASSFQGDTEAFF. CDR3 nucleotide sequence: TGTGCCAGCAGCTTCCAGGGAGACACTGAAGCTTTCTTT. V is TRBV7-2 and J is TRBJ1-1; tentatively, D is TRBD1 (5 bases). Germline CDR1 SGHTA, CDR2 FQGNSA. The CDR3 sequence is 13 residues long. V lost 3 bases and J 3 bases, leaving 8 bases between the germline ends. The whole variable domain, filled in from reference TRBV7-2 and TRBJ1-1, reads GAGVSQSPSNKVTEKGKDVELRCDPISGHTALYWYRQSLGQGLEFLIYFQGNSAPDKSGLPSDRFSAERTGGSVSTLTIQRTQQEDSAVYLCASSFQGDTEAFFGQGTRLTVV.

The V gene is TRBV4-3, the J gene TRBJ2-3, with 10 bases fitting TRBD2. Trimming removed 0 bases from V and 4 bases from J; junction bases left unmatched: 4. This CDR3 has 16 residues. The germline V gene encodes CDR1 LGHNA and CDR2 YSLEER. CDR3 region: CASSQDTAGGPDTQYF. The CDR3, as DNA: TGCGCCAGCAGCCAAGATACAGCGGGAGGGCCAGATACGCAGTATTTT.

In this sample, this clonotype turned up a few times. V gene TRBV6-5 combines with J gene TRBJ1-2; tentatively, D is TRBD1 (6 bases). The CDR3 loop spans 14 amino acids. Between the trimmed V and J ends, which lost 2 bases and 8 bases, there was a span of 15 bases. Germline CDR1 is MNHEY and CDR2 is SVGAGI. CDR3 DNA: TGTGCCAGCAGTTACCTTAACAGGGAGAGAGGCTACACCTTC. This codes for CASSYLNRERGYTF.

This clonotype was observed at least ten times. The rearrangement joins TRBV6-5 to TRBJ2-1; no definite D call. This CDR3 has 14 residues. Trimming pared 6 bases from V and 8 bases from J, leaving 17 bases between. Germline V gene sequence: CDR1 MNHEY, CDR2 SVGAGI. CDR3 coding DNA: TGTGCCAGCAGGATAATTAGCCCGCGCGATGAGCAGTTCTTC. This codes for CASRIISPRDEQFF.

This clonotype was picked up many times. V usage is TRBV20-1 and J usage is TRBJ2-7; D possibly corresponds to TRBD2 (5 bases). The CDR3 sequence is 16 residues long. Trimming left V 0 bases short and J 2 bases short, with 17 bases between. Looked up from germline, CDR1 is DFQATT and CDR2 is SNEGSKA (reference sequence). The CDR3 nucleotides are TGCAGTGCTAGAGATGCGTTTTCCTCGCGGGCCTACGAGCAGTACTTC. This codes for CSARDAFSSRAYEQYF.

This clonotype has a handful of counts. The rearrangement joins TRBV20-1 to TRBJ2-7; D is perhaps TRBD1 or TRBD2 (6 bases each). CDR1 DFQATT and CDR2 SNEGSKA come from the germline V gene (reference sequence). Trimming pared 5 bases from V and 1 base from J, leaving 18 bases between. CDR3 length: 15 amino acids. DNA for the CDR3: TGCAGTGCTGACGGGAGAACAGGGCAATCCTACGAGCAGTACTTC. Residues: CSADGRTGQSYEQYF.

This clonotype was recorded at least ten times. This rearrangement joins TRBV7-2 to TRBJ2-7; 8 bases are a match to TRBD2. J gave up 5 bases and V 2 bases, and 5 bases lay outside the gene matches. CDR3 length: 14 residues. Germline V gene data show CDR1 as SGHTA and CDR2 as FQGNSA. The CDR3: CASSLMGTRDEQYF. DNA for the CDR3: TGTGCCAGCAGCTTAATGGGGACTAGAGACGAGCAGTACTTC.

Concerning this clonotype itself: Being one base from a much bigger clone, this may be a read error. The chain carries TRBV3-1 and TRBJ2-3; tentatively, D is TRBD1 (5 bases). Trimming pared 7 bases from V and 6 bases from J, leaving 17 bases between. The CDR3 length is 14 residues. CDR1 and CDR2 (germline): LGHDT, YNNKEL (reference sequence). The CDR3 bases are TGTGCCAGCATGCTAGGGGTCACTCCGGATACGCAGTATTTT. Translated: CASMLGVTPDTQYF.

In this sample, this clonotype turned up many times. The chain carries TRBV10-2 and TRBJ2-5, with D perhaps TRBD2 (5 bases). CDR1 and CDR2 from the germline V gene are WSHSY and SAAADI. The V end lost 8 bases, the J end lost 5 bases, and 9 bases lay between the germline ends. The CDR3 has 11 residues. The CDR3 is CASRLAETQYF. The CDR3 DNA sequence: TGCGCCAGCCGCCTAGCCGAGACCCAGTACTTC.

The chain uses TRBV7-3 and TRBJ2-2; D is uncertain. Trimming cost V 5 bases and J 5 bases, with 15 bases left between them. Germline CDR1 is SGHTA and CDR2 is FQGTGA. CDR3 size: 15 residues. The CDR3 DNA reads TGTGCCAGCAGCCCCCAACCTCCCGGAACCGGGGAGCTGTTTTTT. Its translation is CASSPQPPGTGELFF.

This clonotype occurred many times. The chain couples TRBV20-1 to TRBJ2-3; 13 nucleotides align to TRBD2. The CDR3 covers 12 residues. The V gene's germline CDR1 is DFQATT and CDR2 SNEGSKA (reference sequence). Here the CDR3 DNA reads TGCGGACTAGCGGGAGAGGCGGATACGCAGTATTTT. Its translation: CGLAGEADTQYF.

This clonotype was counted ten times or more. CDR3: CSVAPGQGYEQYF. The CDR3 region has the DNA TGCAGCGTTGCCCCGGGACAGGGTTACGAGCAGTACTTC. This chain links TRBV29-1 with TRBJ2-7, with TRBD1 matching over 9 bases. With 4 bases clipped from V and 4 bases from J, the junction kept 5 bases outside the gene matches. CDR1 and CDR2 from the germline V gene are SQVTM and ANQGSEA. The CDR3 has 13 residues.

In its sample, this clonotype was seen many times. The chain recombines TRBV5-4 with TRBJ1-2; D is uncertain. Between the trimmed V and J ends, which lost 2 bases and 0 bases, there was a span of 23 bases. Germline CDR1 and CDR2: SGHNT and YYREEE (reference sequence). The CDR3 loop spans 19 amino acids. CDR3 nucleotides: TGTGCCAGCAGCTTAAGGAGAGGAAGGGTCGGGCAAGCTAACTATGGCTACACCTTC. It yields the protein CASSLRRGRVGQANYGYTF. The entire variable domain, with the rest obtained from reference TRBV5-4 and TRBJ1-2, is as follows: ETGVTQSPTHLIKTRGQQVTLRCSSQSGHNTVSWYQQALGQGPQFIFQYYREEENGRGNFPPRFSGLQFPNYSSELNVNALELDDSALYLCASSLRRGRVGQANYGYTFGSGTRLTVV.

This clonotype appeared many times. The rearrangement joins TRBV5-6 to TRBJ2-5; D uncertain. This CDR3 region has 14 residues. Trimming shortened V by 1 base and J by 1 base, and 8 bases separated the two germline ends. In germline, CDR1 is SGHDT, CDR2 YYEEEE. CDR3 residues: CASSLLGGQETQYF. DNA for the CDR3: TGTGCCAGCAGCTTGCTGGGCGGCCAAGAGACCCAGTACTTC.

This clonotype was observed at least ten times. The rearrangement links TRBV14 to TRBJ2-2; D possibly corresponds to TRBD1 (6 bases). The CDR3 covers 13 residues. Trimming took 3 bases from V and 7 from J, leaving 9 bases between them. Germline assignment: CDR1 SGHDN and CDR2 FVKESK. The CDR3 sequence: CASSHPRGGELFF. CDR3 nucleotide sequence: TGTGCCAGCAGCCACCCCAGGGGCGGGGAGCTGTTTTTT.

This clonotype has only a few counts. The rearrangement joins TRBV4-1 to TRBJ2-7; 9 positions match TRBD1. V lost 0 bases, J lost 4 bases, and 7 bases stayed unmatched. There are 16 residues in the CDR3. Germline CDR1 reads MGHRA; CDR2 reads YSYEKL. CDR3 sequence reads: CASSQDTGTGSYEQYF. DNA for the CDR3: TGCGCCAGCAGCCAAGACACCGGGACAGGGTCTTACGAGCAGTACTTC.

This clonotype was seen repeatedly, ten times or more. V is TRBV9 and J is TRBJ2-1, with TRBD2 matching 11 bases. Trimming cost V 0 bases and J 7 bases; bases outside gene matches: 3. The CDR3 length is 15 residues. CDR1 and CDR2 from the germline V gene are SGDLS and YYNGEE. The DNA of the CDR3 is TGTGCCAGCAGCGTAGTAGCGGGAGGGCCAAATGAGCAGTTCTTC. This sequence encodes CASSVVAGGPNEQFF. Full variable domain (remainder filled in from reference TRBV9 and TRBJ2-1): DSGVTQTPKHLITATGQRVTLRCSPRSGDLSVYWYQQSLDQGLQFLIQYYNGEERAKGNILERFSAQQFPDLHSELNLSSLELGDSALYFCASSVVAGGPNEQFFGPGTRLTVL.

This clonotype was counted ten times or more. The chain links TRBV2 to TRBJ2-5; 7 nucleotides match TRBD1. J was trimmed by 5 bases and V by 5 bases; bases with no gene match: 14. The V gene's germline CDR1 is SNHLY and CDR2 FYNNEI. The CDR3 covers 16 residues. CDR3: CASSPRVDRDSETQYF. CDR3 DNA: TGTGCCAGCAGTCCAAGGGTCGACAGGGATTCGGAGACCCAGTACTTC.

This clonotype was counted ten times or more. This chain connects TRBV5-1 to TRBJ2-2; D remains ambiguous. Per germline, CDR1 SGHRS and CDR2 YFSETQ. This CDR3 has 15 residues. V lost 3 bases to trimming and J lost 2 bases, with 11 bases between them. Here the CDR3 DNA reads TGCGCCAGCAGCTACTTGGACCAAAACACCGGGGAGCTGTTTTTT. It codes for CASSYLDQNTGELFF. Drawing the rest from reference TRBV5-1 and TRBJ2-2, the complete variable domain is KAGVTQTPRYLIKTRGQQVTLSCSPISGHRSVSWYQQTPGQGLQFLFEYFSETQRNKGNFPGRFSGRQFSNSRSEMNVSTLELGDSALYLCASSYLDQNTGELFFGEGSRLTVL.

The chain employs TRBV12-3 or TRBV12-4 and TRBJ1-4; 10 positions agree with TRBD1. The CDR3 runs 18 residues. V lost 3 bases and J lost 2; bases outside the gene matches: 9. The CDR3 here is CASSLGTGTGVTNEKLFF. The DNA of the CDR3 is TGTGCCAGCAGTTTGGGCACCGGGACAGGGGTTACTAATGAAAAACTGTTTTTT.

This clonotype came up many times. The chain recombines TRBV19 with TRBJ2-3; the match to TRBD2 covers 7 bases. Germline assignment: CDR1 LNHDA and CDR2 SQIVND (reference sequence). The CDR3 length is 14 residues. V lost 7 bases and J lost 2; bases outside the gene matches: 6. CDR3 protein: CASTRSGYTDTQYF. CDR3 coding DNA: TGTGCCAGTACTCGTAGCGGGTACACAGATACGCAGTATTTT.

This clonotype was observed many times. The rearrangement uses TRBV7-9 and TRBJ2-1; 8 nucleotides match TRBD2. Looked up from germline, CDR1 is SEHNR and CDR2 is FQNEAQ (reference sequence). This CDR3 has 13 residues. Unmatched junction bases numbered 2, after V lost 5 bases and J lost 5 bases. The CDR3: CASSLSGNNEQFF. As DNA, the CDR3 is TGTGCCAGCAGCCTTAGCGGGAACAATGAGCAGTTCTTC.

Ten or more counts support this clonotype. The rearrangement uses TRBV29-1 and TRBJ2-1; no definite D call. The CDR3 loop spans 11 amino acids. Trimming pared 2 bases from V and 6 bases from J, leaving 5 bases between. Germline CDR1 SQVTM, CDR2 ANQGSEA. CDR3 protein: CSVELGNEQFF. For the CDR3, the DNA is TGCAGCGTTGAACTAGGCAATGAGCAGTTCTTC.

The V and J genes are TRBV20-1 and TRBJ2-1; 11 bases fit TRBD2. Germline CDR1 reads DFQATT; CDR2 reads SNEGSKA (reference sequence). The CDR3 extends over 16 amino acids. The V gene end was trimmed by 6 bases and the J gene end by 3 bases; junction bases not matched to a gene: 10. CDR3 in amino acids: CSASGTSGPYYNEQFF. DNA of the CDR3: TGCAGTGCAAGTGGGACTAGCGGCCCTTACTACAATGAGCAGTTCTTC.